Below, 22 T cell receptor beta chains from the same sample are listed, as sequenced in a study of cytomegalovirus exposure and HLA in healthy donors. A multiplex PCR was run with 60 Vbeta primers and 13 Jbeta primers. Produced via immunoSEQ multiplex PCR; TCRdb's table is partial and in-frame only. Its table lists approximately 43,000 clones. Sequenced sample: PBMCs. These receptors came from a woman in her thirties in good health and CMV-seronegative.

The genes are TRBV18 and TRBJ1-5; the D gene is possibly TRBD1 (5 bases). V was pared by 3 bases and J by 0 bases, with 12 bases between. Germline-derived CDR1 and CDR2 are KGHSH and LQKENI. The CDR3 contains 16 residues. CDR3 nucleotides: TGTGCCAGCTCACCCTCCGGGACTGCTAGCAATCAGCCCCAGCATTTT. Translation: CASSPSGTASNQPQHF.

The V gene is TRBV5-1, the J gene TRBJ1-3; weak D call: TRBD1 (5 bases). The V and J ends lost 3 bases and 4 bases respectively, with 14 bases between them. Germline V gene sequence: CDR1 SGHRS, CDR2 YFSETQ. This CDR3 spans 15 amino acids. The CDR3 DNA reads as TGCGCCAGCAGCTCGGACCTAGGGGCAGGAAACACCATATATTTT. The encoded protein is CASSSDLGAGNTIYF.

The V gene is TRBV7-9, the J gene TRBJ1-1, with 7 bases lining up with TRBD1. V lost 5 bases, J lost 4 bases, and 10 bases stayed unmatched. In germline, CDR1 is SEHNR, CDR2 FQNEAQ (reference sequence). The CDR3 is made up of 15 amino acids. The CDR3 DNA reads TGTGCCAGCAGCCCTCAGCGAGGGGGCGGCACTGAAGCTTTCTTT. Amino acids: CASSPQRGGGTEAFF.

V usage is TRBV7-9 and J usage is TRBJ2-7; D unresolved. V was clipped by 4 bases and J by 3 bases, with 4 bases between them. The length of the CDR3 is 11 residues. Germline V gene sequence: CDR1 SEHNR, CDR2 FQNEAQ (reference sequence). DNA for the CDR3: TGTGCCAGCAGCTCAGACTACGAGCAGTACTTC. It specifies CASSSDYEQYF. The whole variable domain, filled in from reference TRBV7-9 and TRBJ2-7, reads DTGVSQNPRHKITKRGQNVTFRCDPISEHNRLYWYRQTLGQGPEFLTYFQNEAQLEKSRLLSDRFSAERPKGSFSTLEIQRTEQGDSAMYLCASSSDYEQYFGPGTRLTVT.

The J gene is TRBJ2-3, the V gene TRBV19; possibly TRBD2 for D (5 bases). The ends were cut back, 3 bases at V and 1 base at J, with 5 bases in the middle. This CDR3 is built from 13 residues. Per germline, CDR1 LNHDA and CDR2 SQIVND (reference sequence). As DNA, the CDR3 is TGTGCCAGTAGTATGAGGGGCACAGATACGCAGTATTTT. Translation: CASSMRGTDTQYF.

The DNA of the CDR3 is TGTGCCAGCTATATTGTGGACAGGGACGAGCAGTACTTC. Residues: CASYIVDRDEQYF. The chain links TRBV6-4 to TRBJ2-7, with 8 bases aligning to TRBD1. The CDR3 has 13 amino acids. J lost 5 bases, V lost 8 bases, and 8 bases had no gene match. From germline, CDR1 is MRHNA and CDR2 SNTAGT.

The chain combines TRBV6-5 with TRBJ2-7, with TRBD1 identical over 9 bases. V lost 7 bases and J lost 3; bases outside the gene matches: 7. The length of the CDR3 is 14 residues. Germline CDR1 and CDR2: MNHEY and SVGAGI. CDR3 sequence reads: CASTPGTGIYEQYF. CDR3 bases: TGTGCCAGCACCCCCGGGACAGGGATCTACGAGCAGTACTTC.

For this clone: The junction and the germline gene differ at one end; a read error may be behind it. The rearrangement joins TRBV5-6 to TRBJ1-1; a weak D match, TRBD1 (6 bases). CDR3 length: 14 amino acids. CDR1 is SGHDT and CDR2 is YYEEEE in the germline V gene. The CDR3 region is CASSPGGRNTEDFF. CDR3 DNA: TGTGCCAGCAGCCCCGGGGGGCGCAACACTGAAGATTTCTTT.

This CDR3 reads CASTRYGGNHGYTF. CDR3 bases: TGCGCCAGCACCCGATACGGAGGGAACCATGGCTACACCTTC. This sequence joins TRBV4-1 and TRBJ1-2; D not resolved. The V and J ends lost 7 bases and 6 bases respectively, with 18 bases between them. CDR3 length: 14 amino acids. CDR1 is MGHRA and CDR2 is YSYEKL in the germline V gene.

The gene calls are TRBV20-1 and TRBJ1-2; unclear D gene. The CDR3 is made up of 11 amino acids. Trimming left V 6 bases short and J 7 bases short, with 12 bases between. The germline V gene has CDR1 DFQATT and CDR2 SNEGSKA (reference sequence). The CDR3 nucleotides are TGCAGTGCCGCGGGCCGGGGTGGCTACACCTTC. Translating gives CSAAGRGGYTF.

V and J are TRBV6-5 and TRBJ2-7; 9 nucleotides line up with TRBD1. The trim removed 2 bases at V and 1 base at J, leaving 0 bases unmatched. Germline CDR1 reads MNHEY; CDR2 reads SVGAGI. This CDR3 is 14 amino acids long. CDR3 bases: TGTGCCAGCAGTTACGACAGGGGGTCCTACGAGCAGTACTTC. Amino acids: CASSYDRGSYEQYF.

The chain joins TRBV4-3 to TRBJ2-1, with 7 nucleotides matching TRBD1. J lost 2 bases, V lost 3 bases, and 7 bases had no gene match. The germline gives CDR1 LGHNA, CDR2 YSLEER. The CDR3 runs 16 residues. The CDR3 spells CASSHRQGVAYNEQFF. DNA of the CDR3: TGCGCCAGCAGCCATCGCCAGGGGGTCGCCTACAATGAGCAGTTCTTC.

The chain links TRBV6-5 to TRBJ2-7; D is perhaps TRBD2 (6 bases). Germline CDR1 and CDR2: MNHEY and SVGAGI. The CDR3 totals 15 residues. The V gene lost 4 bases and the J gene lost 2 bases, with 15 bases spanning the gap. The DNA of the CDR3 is TGTGCCAGCAGTTCAACCGGGGGATATCCCTACGAGCAGTACTTC. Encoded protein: CASSSTGGYPYEQYF.

CDR3 in DNA: TGTGCCAGCAGCGGTGGACAGGGGGCCTATAATTCACCCCTCCACTTT. It is translated as CASSGGQGAYNSPLHF. V gene TRBV9 combines with J gene TRBJ1-6; 10 nucleotides agree with TRBD1. The CDR3 is 16 residues long. Germline V lookup: CDR1 SGDLS, CDR2 YYNGEE. Unmatched junction bases numbered 2, after V lost 3 bases and J lost 2 bases.

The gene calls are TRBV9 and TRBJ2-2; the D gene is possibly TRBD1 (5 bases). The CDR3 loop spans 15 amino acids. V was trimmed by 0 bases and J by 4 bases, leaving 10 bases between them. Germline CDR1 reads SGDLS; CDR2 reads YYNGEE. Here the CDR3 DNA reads TGTGCCAGCAGCGTAGTAGAAACAGGCACCGGGGAGCTGTTTTTT. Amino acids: CASSVVETGTGELFF.

In DNA form, the CDR3 reads TGTGCCAGCAGCTCGAGGACTAGCGGCACCTACGAGCAGTACTTC. Translating it yields CASSSRTSGTYEQYF. The J gene is TRBJ2-7, the V gene TRBV5-4, with 10 bases identical to TRBD2. V shed 3 bases and J 2 bases; nucleotides not matched to a gene: 5. The CDR3 has 15 residues. From germline, CDR1 is SGHNT and CDR2 YYREEE (reference sequence).

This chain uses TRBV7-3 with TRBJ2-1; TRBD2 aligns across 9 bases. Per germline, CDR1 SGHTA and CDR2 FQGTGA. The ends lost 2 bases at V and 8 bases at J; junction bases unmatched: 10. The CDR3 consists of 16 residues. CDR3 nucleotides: TGTGCCAGCAGCTTAGGGTTTAGCGGGAGCGTTCATGAGCAGTTCTTC. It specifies CASSLGFSGSVHEQFF.

The DNA of the CDR3 is TGCGCCAGCAGCTTGGGACAGAATCAGCCCCAGCATTTT. This gives the protein CASSLGQNQPQHF. The chain combines TRBV5-1 with TRBJ1-5, with D perhaps matching TRBD1 (5 bases). The V and J ends lost 0 bases and 4 bases respectively, with 5 bases between them. Germline CDR1 is SGHRS and CDR2 is YFSETQ. This CDR3 region has 13 residues.

This CDR3 is CASSPTGQSYGYTF. CDR3 bases: TGTGCCAGTAGCCCGACGGGACAGTCCTATGGCTACACCTTC. The rearrangement uses TRBV19 and TRBJ1-2; 7 positions agree with TRBD1. CDR1 and CDR2 (germline): LNHDA, SQIVND (reference sequence). V trimming: 6 bases; J trimming: 4 bases; junction bases outside the gene matches: 8. The CDR3 is 14 amino acids.

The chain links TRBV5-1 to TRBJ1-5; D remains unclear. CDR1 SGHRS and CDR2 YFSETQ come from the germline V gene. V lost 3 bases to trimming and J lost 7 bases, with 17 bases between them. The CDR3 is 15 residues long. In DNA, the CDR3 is TGCGCCAGCAGCTCGGGAGTAGGGTCATACCAGCCCCAGCATTTT. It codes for CASSSGVGSYQPQHF.

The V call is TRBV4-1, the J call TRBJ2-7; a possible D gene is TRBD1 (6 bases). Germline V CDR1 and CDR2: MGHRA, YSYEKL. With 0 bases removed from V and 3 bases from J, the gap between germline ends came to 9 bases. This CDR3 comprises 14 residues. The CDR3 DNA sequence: TGCGCCAGCAGCCAAGATGACAGGAACTACGAGCAGTACTTC. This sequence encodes CASSQDDRNYEQYF.

In nucleotides, the CDR3 is TGTGCCAGCAGCTTAGGAGGGGGCGGTGAAAAACTGTTTTTT. Translated: CASSLGGGGEKLFF. V is TRBV13 and J is TRBJ1-4; 7 bases fit TRBD1. Trimming removed 0 bases from V and 7 bases from J; junction bases left unmatched: 2. CDR1 is PRHDT and CDR2 is FYEKMQ in the germline V gene (reference sequence). The CDR3 consists of 14 residues.